Each of the 7 T cell receptor beta chains below was sequenced from the same sample in a study of CD8+CD57+ T cells in acquired aplastic anemia (dated by TCRdb to 2016 to 2018). The patients picked for sequencing were ones in whom flow cytometry had shown an expansion of CD8+CD57+ cells. Data came from an Illumina HiSeq 2000. Genomic DNA was used as template for profiling of TCR beta VDJ combinations and CDR3 sequences. TCRdb trimmed public reads at Q25 via fastp, called clones via MiXCR and kept in-frame beta chains. Rows with a matching CDR3 protein are joined into one entry that keeps the most common DNA and genes. The sample table contains under 500,000 distinct CDR3 sequences; only one count was recorded for 25% to 40% of them. Jointly, the top ten make up 0.7% to 1% of the sample. Input material: sorted CD4+, CD8+, or CD8+CD57+ T cells (not recorded which) from PBMCs. Every receptor here comes from a human donor with aplastic anemia.

This rearrangement joins TRBV20-1 to TRBJ1-3; D ambiguous. V shed 3 bases and J shed 4 bases, with 7 bases lying between them. Per the germline V gene, CDR1 is DFQATT and CDR2 is SNEGSKA (reference sequence). The CDR3 totals 12 residues. The CDR3 DNA reads TGCAGTGCTAGGTGGGAAGGAAACACCATATATTTT. This translates into CSARWEGNTIYF.

The rearrangement links TRBV5-4 to TRBJ2-3, with D hard to call. Trimming shortened V by 0 bases and J by 0 bases, and 11 bases separated the two germline ends. The CDR3 length is 16 residues. CDR1 and CDR2 from the germline V gene are SGHNT and YYREEE (reference sequence). The CDR3 DNA follows: TGTGCCAGCAGCTTGGTTGCAGTAGCTAGCACAGATACGCAGTATTTT. Protein: CASSLVAVASTDTQYF. Full variable domain (rest looked up from reference TRBV5-4 and TRBJ2-3): ETGVTQSPTHLIKTRGQQVTLRCSSQSGHNTVSWYQQALGQGPQFIFQYYREEENGRGNFPPRFSGLQFPNYSSELNVNALELDDSALYLCASSLVAVASTDTQYFGPGTRLTVL.

The chain couples TRBV19 to TRBJ1-2; 7 positions match TRBD1. V was clipped by 6 bases and J by 8 bases; unmatched bases: 9. CDR1 is LNHDA and CDR2 is SQIVND in the germline V gene (reference sequence). This CDR3 has 13 amino acids. CDR3 in amino acids: CASSSRGEYGYTF. The CDR3 nucleotides read TGTGCCAGTAGCAGCAGGGGGGAGTACGGCTACACCTTC.

Worth noting for this clonotype: The junction departs from the called germline gene at one end, perhaps through a read error. CDR3 loop: CASSSGGRRDYGYTF. As DNA, the CDR3 is TGTGCTAGCAGTTCAGGGGGGAGGCGAGACTATGGCTACACCTTC. This chain connects TRBV2 to TRBJ1-2; 7 positions match TRBD1. This CDR3 is built from 15 residues. In germline, CDR1 is SNHLY, CDR2 FYNNEI. Filled out from reference TRBV2 and TRBJ1-2, the complete variable domain reads EPEVTQTPSHQVTQMGQEVILRCVPISNHLYFYWYRQILGQKVEFLVSFYNNEISEKSEIFDDQFSVERPDGSNFTLKIRSTKLEDSAMYFCASSSGGRRDYGYTFGSGTRLTVV.

On this clonotype: This may stem from a read error, because a much larger clone lies one nucleotide away. The chain has TRBV2 and TRBJ1-6; TRBD1 matches 9 bases. The CDR3 consists of 16 residues. The V segment lost 6 bases and the J segment 11 bases; nucleotides outside the gene matches: 14. CDR1 SNHLY and CDR2 FYNNEI come from the germline V gene. The CDR3 is CASSIFGQGTNPPLHF. CDR3 in DNA: TGTGCCAGCAGCATATTCGGACAGGGGACGAATCCACCCCTCCACTTT.

This clonotype was picked up many times. The V gene is TRBV7-8, the J gene TRBJ2-7; 7 bases match TRBD1. Germline assignment: CDR1 SGHVS and CDR2 FQNEAQ. V dropped 5 bases and J dropped 9; count of bases not matched to a gene: 13. This CDR3 spans 14 amino acids. The CDR3 DNA is TGTGCCAGCAGCCTCCGGGACAGAGTTACGGGGCAGTACTTC. It specifies CASSLRDRVTGQYF.

V usage is TRBV11-1 and J usage is TRBJ2-1, with D possibly being TRBD1 or TRBD2 (5 bases each). This CDR3 contains 15 residues. The V gene's germline CDR1 is SGHAT and CDR2 FQDESV (reference sequence). V shed 1 base and J shed 4 bases, with 11 bases lying between them. The CDR3 here is CASSLGGTNYNEQFF. The CDR3 coding sequence is TGTGCCAGCAGCTTAGGTGGGACCAATTACAATGAGCAGTTCTTC.